This T cell receptor beta chain was sequenced for a study of cytomegalovirus exposure and HLA in healthy donors. Study-level points and caveats: Most TCR sequences were seen very rarely across donors, but some public TCRs occurred in many. When the data were analyzed later, several of the most significant clusters appeared to be linked to common viral pathogens.

Concerning this clone itself: Its antigen remains unknown.

V gave up 0 bases and J gave up 10 bases; unmatched junction bases: 9. Germline values: CDR1 LGHNA, CDR2 YSLEER. The length of the CDR3 is 15 residues. A multiplex PCR was run with 60 Vbeta primers and 13 Jbeta primers. The repertoire was sequenced with immunoSEQ multiplex PCR; TCRdb's copy has only in-frame clones and lacks some. The sample records roughly 160,000 clones, about 80% being singletons. Specimen: PBMCs. This TCR derives from a man in his forties or fifties in good health and CMV-seropositive. The chain recombines TRBV4-3 with TRBJ2-1; 7 bases line up with TRBD2. CDR3 sequence reads: CASSQDAGVKGEQFF. The CDR3 coding sequence is TGCGCCAGCAGCCAAGATGCGGGGGTAAAGGGCGAGCAGTTCTTC.